Sequencing of this TCR beta chain was carried out in a study of PD-L1 blockade in urothelial cancer. In the study overall: Blood samples had a median of around 140,000 T cells, 75,000 or so unique TCRs, and clonality roughly 0.088.

Time point described: peripheral blood 6 weeks after treatment start. Synthetic TCR analog templates were spiked into each PCR. Profiling relied on immunoSEQ multiplex PCR, and the TCRdb table lists in-frame clones only, not all of them. The sample consists of tens of thousands of clones, under 85% of them appearing once. The source of this sequence is a man in his forties or fifties with urothelial cancer. The sequenced sample was PBMCs, obtained around atezolizumab (anti-PD-L1) treatment.

The CDR3 here is CASSPPNQPQHF. The CDR3 DNA sequence: TGTGCCAGCAGTCCTCCCAATCAGCCCCAGCATTTT. The chain uses TRBV27 and TRBJ1-5; D remains unclear. CDR1 is MNHEY, CDR2 SMNVEV, per germline (reference sequence). The ends were cut back, 5 bases at V and 3 bases at J, with 5 bases in the middle. The CDR3 extends over 12 amino acids.